This TCR beta chain was profiled in a study of T cell responses to AZD1222 COVID-19 vaccine. Study in general: The analysis combined second doses at about 4 or about 12 weeks.

Assay used: immunoSEQ multiplex PCR; TCRdb lists only in-frame clones, some missing. The data hold 110,000 to 150,000 clones, with roughly 85% observed a single time. Notes on the study in general: The number of AZD1222 recipients seropositive at baseline was only 5 to 7. Possibly, clonal diversity was underestimated; donors were largely white British and included more females.

Germline V gene data show CDR1 as SGHVS and CDR2 as FNYEAQ. Trimming pared 2 bases from V and 5 bases from J, leaving 6 bases between. The CDR3 is 12 residues long. Comments on this clone: Antigen: not known.

Sequencing was performed on peripheral blood, taken on day 0 of AZD1222 vaccination. This clonotype was obtained from an adult in good health. The chain couples TRBV7-6 to TRBJ2-5; D remains ambiguous. CDR3 sequence reads: CASSLMPETQYF. The CDR3, as DNA: TGTGCCAGCAGCTTAATGCCGGAGACCCAGTACTTC.